The sequence of this T cell receptor (beta chain) was determined in a study of molecular identifiers for immune sequencing clone quantification (dated by TCRdb to between 2018 and 2020). Broadly, across the study: For a replicate experiment, RNA from around 20,000 or 99,000 naive CD8 T cells was divided into five aliquots, of which four were sequenced. This methods study benchmarked molecular-identifier clustering-based TCR repertoire sequencing (MIDCIRS) and TCR RNA copy counting, using CD8 T cells to do so. Here is what the overall study found, with its caveats: When barcode sub-clustering was left out, chimeric consensus sequences inflated TCR diversity, with chimeras reaching as high as 47%. In CMV-specific effector cells, clones with more than 20 RNA copies contained over 98% of molecules, whereas in naive cells such clones contained under 1% of molecules. Spiked-in Jurkat TCR RNA (approximately 10 copies' worth), which is not part of the donor repertoire, was contained in the naive libraries. A single cell's worth of spiked-in Jurkat TCR RNA was reported detectable even among 900,000 to 1,000,000 naive CD8 T cells. Highly expanded clone sizes could be underestimated if identical TCR molecules share a barcode. Around 2.8 recovered TCR RNA copies per cell were obtained by modeling, versus about 10 by digital PCR, implying a capture efficiency of 30% to 35%.

The method behind the library was PCR. Sequencing took place on an Illumina HiSeq 4000. Bulk TCR libraries were made following a previously described method, with the TCR primers given in Table S5. The Qiagen AllPrep DNA/RNA kit was used to purify total RNA. Reads from multiple sequencing runs of the same library were pooled before analysis. The paper's data handling went like this. Only reads with exact TCR constant sequence were kept, trimmed to 150 nt, and grouped by their 12-nt molecular barcodes. Within each barcode group, reads were sub-clustered at a 15% Levenshtein threshold, and quality-weighted consensus sequences were built per RNA molecule. Non-functional sequences were excluded, and lower-count sequences lying one edit away from another sequence were also excluded. Based on fitting two negative binomial distributions, any barcode sub-cluster with under 20% of the maximum read count was discarded. TCRdb ran its own pipeline on the public reads, namely fastp trimming at Q25 and MiXCR clone calling, and kept in-frame beta chains. Each CDR3 protein gets just one entry, which takes the most common genes and DNA from the rows behind it. TCRdb, not the authors, supplied the V and J calls. The sample records about 640,000 distinct CDR3 sequences, 20% of which are singletons. The biggest ten clones account for around 0.86% of the sample.

Reading the germline V gene (reference sequence) gives CDR1 LNHDA and CDR2 SQIVND. There are 13 amino acids in the CDR3, from cysteine to phenylalanine inclusive. The sequence is cut down to CDR3 DNA, 39 bases in frame from base 1. V lost 5 bases and J lost 5 bases; the stretch between them is 10 bases long. Libraries of naive CD8 T cells were built from anywhere between about 20,000 and 1,000,000 sorted cells, with 10%, 30% or 50% of the purified RNA used. Naive CD8 T cells were FACS-sorted as CD8+CD4-CCR7+CD45RA+ on a BD FACSAria II into RLT Plus buffer. More than 8 TCR copies' worth of Jurkat RNA were spiked into roughly 18,000-1,000,000 naive CD8 T cell samples to test detection sensitivity. CD8 T cells were enriched using RosetteSep CD8+ T Cell Enrichment Cocktail and Ficoll-Paque, and the enriched cells then underwent ACK red cell lysis. A word on this clonotype: Its specific antigen is unknown. Base quality data are lacking; no much larger clone is found one base away.

The sample taken for sequencing was naive CD8+ T cells from blood, with Jurkat cell RNA spiked in. The cell subset or site label here, explained by the study, means: FACS-sorted CD8+CD4-CCR7+CD45RA+ naive T cells. The chain links TRBV19 with TRBJ1-5; no confident D gene assignment can be made. The sequence was collected from a human donor in good health. Some libraries in this study had Jurkat cell RNA spiked in. The CDR3 region reads CASSYVVDQPQHF. The bases are TGTGCCAGTAGTTATGTAGTGGATCAGCCCCAGCATTTT. Reference TRBV19 and TRBJ1-5 proteins supply the regions before and after the CDR3; the full variable domain is: DGGITQSPKYLFRKEGQNVTLSCEQNLNHDAMYWYRQDPGQGLRLIYYSQIVNDFQKGDIAEGYSVSREKKESFPLTVTSAQKNPTAFYLCASSYVVDQPQHFGDGTRLSIL.